This TCR beta chain comes out of a study of regulatory T cells in long-lasting Graves disease. Study outcomes and limitations: Investigators studied peripheral blood only, not thyroid tissue. Whereas about a thousand public clonotypes were shared by new patients, persistent patients shared more, at 2,500 to 3,000.

The CDR3 has 15 residues. CDR1 and CDR2 (germline): MNHEY, SVGAGI. V was shortened by 2 bases and J by 0 bases, with 11 bases between the two germline ends. This clonotype was observed at least ten times. Its antigen remains unidentified. Time point reported: newly diagnosed GD, antithyroid drugs for less than 3 months. With RNA extracted from PBMCs as input, the TCR library was made. TCR beta libraries were built with iRepertoire HTBI primers and Arm-PCR of CDR3 regions. In TCRdb, the multiplex PCR reads were re-called with MiXCR into one record per CDR3 protein. The sample carries about 440,000 distinct CDR3 sequences, under 15% recorded once. The same specimen was also included in a second study, on T cells in Graves' hyperthyroidism and ophthalmopathy.

The receptor comes from a woman between 25 and 40 years old with Graves disease. V and J are TRBV6-5 and TRBJ2-7; the D is unclear. The sample consisted of peripheral blood mononuclear cells (PBMCs), taken at new diagnosis, from a patient treated with antithyroid drugs. The CDR3 nucleotides read TGTGCCAGCAGTTACACTCGTTCAAGCTCCTACGAGCAGTACTTC. It encodes CASSYTRSSSYEQYF.